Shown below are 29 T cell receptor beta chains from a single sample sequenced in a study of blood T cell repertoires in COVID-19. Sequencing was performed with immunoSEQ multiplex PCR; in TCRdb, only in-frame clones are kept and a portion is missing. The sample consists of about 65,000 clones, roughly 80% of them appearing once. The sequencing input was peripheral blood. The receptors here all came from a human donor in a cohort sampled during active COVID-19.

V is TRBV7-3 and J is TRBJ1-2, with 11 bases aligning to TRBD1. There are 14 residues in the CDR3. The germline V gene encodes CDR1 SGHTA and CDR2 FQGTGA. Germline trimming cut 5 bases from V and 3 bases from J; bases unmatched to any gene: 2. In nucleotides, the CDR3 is TGTGCCAGCAGCCGGGACAGGGGGGACTATGGCTACACCTTC. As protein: CASSRDRGDYGYTF.

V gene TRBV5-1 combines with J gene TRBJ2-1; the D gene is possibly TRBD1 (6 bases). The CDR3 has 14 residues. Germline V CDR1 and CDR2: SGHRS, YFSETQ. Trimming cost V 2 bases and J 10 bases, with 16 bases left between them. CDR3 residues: CASSFGQGRYEQFF. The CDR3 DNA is TGCGCCAGCAGCTTTGGGCAGGGGAGATACGAGCAGTTCTTC. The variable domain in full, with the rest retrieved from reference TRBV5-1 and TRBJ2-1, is KAGVTQTPRYLIKTRGQQVTLSCSPISGHRSVSWYQQTPGQGLQFLFEYFSETQRNKGNFPGRFSGRQFSNSRSEMNVSTLELGDSALYLCASSFGQGRYEQFFGPGTRLTVL.

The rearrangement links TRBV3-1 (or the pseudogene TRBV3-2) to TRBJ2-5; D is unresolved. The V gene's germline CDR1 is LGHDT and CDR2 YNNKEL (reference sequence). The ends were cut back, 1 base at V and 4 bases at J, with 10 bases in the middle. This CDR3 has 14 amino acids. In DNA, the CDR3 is TGTGCCAGCAGCCAAGCAAAAGCTGGAGAGACCCAGTACTTC. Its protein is CASSQAKAGETQYF.

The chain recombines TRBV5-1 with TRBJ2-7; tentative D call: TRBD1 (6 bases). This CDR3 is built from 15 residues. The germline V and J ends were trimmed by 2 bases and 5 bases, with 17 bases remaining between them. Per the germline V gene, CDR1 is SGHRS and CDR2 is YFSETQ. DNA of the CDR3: TGCGCCAGCAGCTTCGGACAGATTGAAGCTAACGAGCAGTACTTC. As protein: CASSFGQIEANEQYF.

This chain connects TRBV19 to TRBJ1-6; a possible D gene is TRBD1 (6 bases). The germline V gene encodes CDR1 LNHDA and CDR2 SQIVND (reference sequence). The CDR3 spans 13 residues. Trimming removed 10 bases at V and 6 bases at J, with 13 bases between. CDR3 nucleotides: TGTGCCACCCGGGAGGGGGGTAATTCACCCCTCCACTTT. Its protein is CATREGGNSPLHF.

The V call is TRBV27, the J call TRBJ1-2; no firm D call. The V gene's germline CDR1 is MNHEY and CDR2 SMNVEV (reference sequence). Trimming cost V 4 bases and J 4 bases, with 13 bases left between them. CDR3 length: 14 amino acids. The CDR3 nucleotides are TGTGCCAGCAGTTCCTCAGGTTTCTCCTATGGCTACACCTTC. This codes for CASSSSGFSYGYTF.

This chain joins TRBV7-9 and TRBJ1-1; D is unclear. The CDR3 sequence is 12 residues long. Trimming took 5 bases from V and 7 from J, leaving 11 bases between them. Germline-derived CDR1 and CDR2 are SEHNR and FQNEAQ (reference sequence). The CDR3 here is CASSMSGNEAFF. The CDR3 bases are TGTGCCAGCAGCATGTCCGGGAATGAAGCTTTCTTT.

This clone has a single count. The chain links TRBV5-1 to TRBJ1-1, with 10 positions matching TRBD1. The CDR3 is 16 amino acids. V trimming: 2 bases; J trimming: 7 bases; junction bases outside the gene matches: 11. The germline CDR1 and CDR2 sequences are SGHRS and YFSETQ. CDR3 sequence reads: CASSFASTGGPIEAFF. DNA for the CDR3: TGCGCCAGCAGCTTTGCGTCGACAGGGGGCCCTATTGAAGCTTTCTTT. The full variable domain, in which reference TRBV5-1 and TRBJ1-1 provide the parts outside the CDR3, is KAGVTQTPRYLIKTRGQQVTLSCSPISGHRSVSWYQQTPGQGLQFLFEYFSETQRNKGNFPGRFSGRQFSNSRSEMNVSTLELGDSALYLCASSFASTGGPIEAFFGQGTRLTVV.

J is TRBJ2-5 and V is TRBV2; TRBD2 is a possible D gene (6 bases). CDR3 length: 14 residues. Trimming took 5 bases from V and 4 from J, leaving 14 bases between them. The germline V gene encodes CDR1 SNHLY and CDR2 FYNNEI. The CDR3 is CASSPWRRGETQYF. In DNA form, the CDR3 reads TGTGCCAGCAGTCCTTGGCGGAGGGGAGAGACCCAGTACTTC.

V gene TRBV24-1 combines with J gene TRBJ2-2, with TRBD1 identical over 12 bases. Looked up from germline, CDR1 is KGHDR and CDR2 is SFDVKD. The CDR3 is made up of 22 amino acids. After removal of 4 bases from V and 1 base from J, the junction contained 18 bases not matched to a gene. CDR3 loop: CATSDARRDRGLNHRNTGELFF. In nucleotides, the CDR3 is TGTGCCACCAGTGACGCCCGTCGGGACAGGGGGCTGAATCACAGGAACACCGGGGAGCTGTTTTTT.

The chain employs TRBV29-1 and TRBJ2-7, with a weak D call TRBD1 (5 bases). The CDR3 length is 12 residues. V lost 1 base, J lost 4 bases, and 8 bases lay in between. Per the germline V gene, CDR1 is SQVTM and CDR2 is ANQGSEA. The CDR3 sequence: CSVEGGGYEQYF. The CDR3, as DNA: TGCAGCGTTGAAGGGGGCGGATACGAGCAGTACTTC.

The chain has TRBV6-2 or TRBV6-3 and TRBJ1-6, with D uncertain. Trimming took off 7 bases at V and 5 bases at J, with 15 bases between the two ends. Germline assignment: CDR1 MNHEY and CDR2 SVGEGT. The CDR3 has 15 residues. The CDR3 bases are TGTGCCAGCACCCCCCTCGGTGAAAATAATTCACCCCTCCACTTT. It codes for CASTPLGENNSPLHF.

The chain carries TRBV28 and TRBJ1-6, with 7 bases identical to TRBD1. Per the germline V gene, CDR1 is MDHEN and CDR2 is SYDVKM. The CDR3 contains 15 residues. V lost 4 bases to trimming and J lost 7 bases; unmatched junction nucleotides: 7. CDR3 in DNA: TGTGCCAGCAGTTCTCGTACAGGGGCCAATTCACCCCTCCACTTT. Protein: CASSSRTGANSPLHF.

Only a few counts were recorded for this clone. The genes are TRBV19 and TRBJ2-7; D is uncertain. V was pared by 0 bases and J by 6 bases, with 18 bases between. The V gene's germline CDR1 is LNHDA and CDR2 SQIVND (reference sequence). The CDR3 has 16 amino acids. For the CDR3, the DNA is TGTGCCAGTAGTATAGACGCCACAAGTTTGCCCTCCGAGCAGTACTTC. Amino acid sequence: CASSIDATSLPSEQYF.

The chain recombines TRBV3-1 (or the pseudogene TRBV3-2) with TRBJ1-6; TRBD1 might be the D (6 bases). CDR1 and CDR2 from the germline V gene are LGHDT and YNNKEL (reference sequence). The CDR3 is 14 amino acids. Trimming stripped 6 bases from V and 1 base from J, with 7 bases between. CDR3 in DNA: TGTGCCAGCAGACAGGGTTCCTATAATTCACCCCTCCACTTT. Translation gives CASRQGSYNSPLHF.

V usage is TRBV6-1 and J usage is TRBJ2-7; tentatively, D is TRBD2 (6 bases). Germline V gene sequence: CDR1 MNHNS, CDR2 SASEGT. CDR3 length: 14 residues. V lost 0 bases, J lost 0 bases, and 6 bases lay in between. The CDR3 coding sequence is TGTGCCAGCAGTGAAGCGGGGGGCTCCTACGAGCAGTACTTC. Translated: CASSEAGGSYEQYF.

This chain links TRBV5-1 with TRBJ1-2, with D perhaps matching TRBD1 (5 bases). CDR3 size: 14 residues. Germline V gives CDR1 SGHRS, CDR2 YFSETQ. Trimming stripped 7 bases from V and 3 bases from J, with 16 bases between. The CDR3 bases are TGCGCCAGCCGGGCGGGGGGTTTCGACTATGGCTACACCTTC. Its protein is CASRAGGFDYGYTF.

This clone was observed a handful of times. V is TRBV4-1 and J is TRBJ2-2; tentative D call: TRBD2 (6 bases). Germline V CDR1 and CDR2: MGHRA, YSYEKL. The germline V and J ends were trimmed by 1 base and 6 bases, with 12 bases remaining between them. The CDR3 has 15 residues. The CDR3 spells CASSQGTGGAGELFF. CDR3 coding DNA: TGCGCCAGCAGCCAAGGGACCGGGGGAGCCGGGGAGCTGTTTTTT.

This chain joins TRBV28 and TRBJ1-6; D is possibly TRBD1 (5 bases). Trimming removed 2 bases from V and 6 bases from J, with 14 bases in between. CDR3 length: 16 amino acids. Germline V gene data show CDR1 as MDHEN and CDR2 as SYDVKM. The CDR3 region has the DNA TGTGCCAGCAGTTTAGGGCGCAGGGCGCCTAATTCACCCCTCCACTTT. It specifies CASSLGRRAPNSPLHF. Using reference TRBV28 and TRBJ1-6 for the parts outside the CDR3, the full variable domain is DVKVTQSSRYLVKRTGEKVFLECVQDMDHENMFWYRQDPGLGLRLIYFSYDVKMKEKGDIPEGYSVSREKKERFSLILESASTNQTSMYLCASSLGRRAPNSPLHFGNGTRLTVT.

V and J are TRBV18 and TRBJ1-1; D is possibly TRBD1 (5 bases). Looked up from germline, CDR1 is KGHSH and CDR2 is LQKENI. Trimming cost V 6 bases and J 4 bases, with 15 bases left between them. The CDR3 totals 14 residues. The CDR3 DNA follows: TGTGCCAGCTCGCCCTCGGGGGGGTCCACTGAAGCTTTCTTT. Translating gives CASSPSGGSTEAFF.

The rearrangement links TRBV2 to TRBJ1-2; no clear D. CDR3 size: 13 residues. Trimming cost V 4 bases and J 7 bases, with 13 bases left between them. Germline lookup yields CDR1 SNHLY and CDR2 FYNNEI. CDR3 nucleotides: TGTGCCAGCAGTGGACACCCCAGTGTTGGCTACACCTTC. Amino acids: CASSGHPSVGYTF.

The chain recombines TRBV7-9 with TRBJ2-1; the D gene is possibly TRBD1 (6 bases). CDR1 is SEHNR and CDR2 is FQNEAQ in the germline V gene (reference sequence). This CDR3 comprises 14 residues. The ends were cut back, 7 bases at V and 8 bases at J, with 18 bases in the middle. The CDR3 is CASITGTTSYEQFF. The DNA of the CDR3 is TGTGCCAGCATCACCGGGACAACGAGTTATGAGCAGTTCTTC. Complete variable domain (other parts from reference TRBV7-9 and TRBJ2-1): DTGVSQNPRHKITKRGQNVTFRCDPISEHNRLYWYRQTLGQGPEFLTYFQNEAQLEKSRLLSDRFSAERPKGSFSTLEIQRTEQGDSAMYLCASITGTTSYEQFFGPGTRLTVL.

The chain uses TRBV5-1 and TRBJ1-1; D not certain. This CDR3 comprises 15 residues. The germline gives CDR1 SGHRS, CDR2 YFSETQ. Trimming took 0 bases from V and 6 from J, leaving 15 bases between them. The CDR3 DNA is TGCGCCAGCAGCTTGGACCCCGGGTTTGCGCCTGAAGCTTTCTTT. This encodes CASSLDPGFAPEAFF.

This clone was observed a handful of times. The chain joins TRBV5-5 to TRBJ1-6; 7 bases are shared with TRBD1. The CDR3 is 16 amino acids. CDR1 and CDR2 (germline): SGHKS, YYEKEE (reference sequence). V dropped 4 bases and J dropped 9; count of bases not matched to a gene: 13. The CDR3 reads CASSRDSGRLGSPLHF. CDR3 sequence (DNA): TGTGCCAGCAGCCGGGACAGTGGACGTCTCGGTTCACCCCTCCACTTT.

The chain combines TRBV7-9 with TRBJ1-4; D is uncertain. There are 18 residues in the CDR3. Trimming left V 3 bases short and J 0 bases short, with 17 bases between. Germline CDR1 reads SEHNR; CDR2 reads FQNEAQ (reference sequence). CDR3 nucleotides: TGTGCCAGCAGCTTTCGTCTCGGGGTTTGGGCAACTAATGAAAAACTGTTTTTT. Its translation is CASSFRLGVWATNEKLFF.

This CDR3 is CASSLRRQGGNEQFF. CDR3 DNA sequence: TGTGCCAGCAGTTTGAGGAGACAGGGGGGCAATGAGCAGTTCTTC. The genes are TRBV27 and TRBJ2-1, with 9 bases aligning to TRBD1. This CDR3 comprises 15 residues. The germline gives CDR1 MNHEY, CDR2 SMNVEV (reference sequence). The V and J ends lost 3 bases and 6 bases, in that order; junction bases with no gene match: 6.

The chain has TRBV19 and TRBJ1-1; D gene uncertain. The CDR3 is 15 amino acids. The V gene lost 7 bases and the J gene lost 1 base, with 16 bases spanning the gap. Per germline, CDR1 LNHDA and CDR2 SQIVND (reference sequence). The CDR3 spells CASKAEEGRNTEAFF. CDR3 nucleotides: TGTGCCAGTAAAGCGGAAGAGGGTCGGAACACTGAAGCTTTCTTT.

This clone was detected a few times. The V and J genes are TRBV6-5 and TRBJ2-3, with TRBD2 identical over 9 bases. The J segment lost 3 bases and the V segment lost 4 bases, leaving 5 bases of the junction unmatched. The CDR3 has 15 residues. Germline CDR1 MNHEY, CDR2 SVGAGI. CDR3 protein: CASSSGLARTDTQYF. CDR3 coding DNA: TGTGCCAGCAGTTCCGGACTAGCGAGGACAGATACGCAGTATTTT.

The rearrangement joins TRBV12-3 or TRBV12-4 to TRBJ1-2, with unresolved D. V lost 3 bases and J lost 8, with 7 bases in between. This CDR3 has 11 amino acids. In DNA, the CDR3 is TGTGCCAGCAGTTTGAACCGGGGCTACACCTTC. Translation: CASSLNRGYTF.